This entry lists 24 T cell receptor beta chains sequenced from one sample in a study of cytomegalovirus exposure and HLA in healthy donors. The PCR employed 60 Vbeta primers together with 13 Jbeta primers. Using immunoSEQ multiplex PCR, the repertoire was profiled, and TCRdb retains in-frame clones only, with some absent. The table lists about 200,000 clones, 75% to 90% of them singletons. Sequenced input: PBMCs. The receptor source for this set is a woman aged 50 to 60 in good health and CMV-seropositive.

The chain has TRBV2 and TRBJ2-7, with D unclear. CDR1 and CDR2 (germline): SNHLY, FYNNEI. CDR3 length: 12 amino acids. Trimming removed 4 bases from V and 0 bases from J, with 4 bases in between. The CDR3 is CASSVSSYEQYF. Here the CDR3 DNA reads TGTGCCAGCAGTGTGAGCTCCTACGAGCAGTACTTC.

This chain joins TRBV7-2 and TRBJ1-5; TRBD1 matches at 7 bases. The trim removed 6 bases at V and 5 bases at J, leaving 7 bases unmatched. In germline, CDR1 is SGHTA, CDR2 FQGNSA. This CDR3 region has 14 residues. CDR3 sequence (DNA): TGTGCCAGCAGTCCTGACAGGGCGTATCAGCCCCAGCATTTT. Translated, it gives CASSPDRAYQPQHF.

The V gene is TRBV10-2, the J gene TRBJ2-7; D is unclear. The CDR3 totals 13 residues. V was trimmed by 7 bases and J by 4 bases, leaving 14 bases between them. CDR1 and CDR2 (germline): WSHSY, SAAADI. The CDR3 DNA follows: TGCGCCAGCACCCTTCAGGATGAGTACGAGCAGTACTTC. This sequence encodes CASTLQDEYEQYF.

The rearrangement links TRBV19 to TRBJ2-2; TRBD2 aligns across 9 bases. This CDR3 contains 17 residues. Per germline, CDR1 LNHDA and CDR2 SQIVND (reference sequence). The J segment lost 5 bases and the V segment lost 6 bases, leaving 13 bases of the junction unmatched. CDR3 in DNA: TGTGCCAGTAGATGGAGTAGCGGGAGCCCCGGGACCGGGGAGCTGTTTTTT. It yields the protein CASRWSSGSPGTGELFF.

This clone was counted a single time. This chain connects TRBV5-5 to TRBJ2-6, with 9 bases lining up with TRBD1. J was trimmed by 2 bases and V by 4 bases; bases with no gene match: 7. Per the germline V gene, CDR1 is SGHKS and CDR2 is YYEKEE (reference sequence). There are 17 residues in the CDR3. The CDR3, as DNA: TGTGCCAGCAGCCCAGGGACAGGGAGGACTGGGGCCAACGTCCTGACTTTC. This translates into CASSPGTGRTGANVLTF.

The chain links TRBV18 to TRBJ1-1, with TRBD1 identical over 8 bases. The trim removed 3 bases at V and 2 bases at J, leaving 5 bases unmatched. Germline V gene sequence: CDR1 KGHSH, CDR2 LQKENI. The CDR3 contains 15 residues. CDR3 bases: TGTGCCAGCTCACCTGTTGACAGGGGAAACACTGAAGCTTTCTTT. This encodes CASSPVDRGNTEAFF.

The chain is built from TRBV28 and TRBJ2-3; 14 nucleotides agree with TRBD2. The J segment lost 2 bases and the V segment lost 5 bases, leaving 9 bases of the junction unmatched. This CDR3 has 18 amino acids. Germline V gene lookup returns CDR1 MDHEN and CDR2 SYDVKM. The CDR3 loop is CASSPWTSGRRTTDTQYF. CDR3 DNA: TGTGCCAGCAGTCCCTGGACTAGCGGGAGGCGGACCACAGATACGCAGTATTTT. Supplemented by reference TRBV28 and TRBJ2-3, the full variable domain reads DVKVTQSSRYLVKRTGEKVFLECVQDMDHENMFWYRQDPGLGLRLIYFSYDVKMKEKGDIPEGYSVSREKKERFSLILESASTNQTSMYLCASSPWTSGRRTTDTQYFGPGTRLTVL.

V gene TRBV5-1 combines with J gene TRBJ2-5; D ambiguous. There are 12 residues in the CDR3. Trimming pared 5 bases from V and 1 base from J, leaving 6 bases between. CDR1 SGHRS and CDR2 YFSETQ come from the germline V gene. CDR3 loop: CASRNSQETQYF. As DNA, the CDR3 is TGCGCCAGCAGAAACAGCCAAGAGACCCAGTACTTC.

J is TRBJ2-7 and V is TRBV7-8, with TRBD2 as a possible D gene (6 bases). The CDR3 loop spans 15 amino acids. CDR1 SGHVS and CDR2 FQNEAQ come from the germline V gene. Trimming removed 5 bases at V and 3 bases at J, with 17 bases between. CDR3 region: CASSPAGSTHYEQYF. In DNA form, the CDR3 reads TGTGCCAGCAGCCCGGCCGGGAGCACCCACTACGAGCAGTACTTC.

This clone was seen a handful of times. The gene calls are TRBV10-3 and TRBJ1-4; D not certain. This CDR3 comprises 14 residues. CDR1 is ENHRY, CDR2 SYGVKD, per germline. V lost 6 bases and J 3 bases, leaving 11 bases between the germline ends. CDR3 in amino acids: CAISAGVSNEKLFF. In DNA, the CDR3 is TGTGCCATCAGCGCGGGAGTGTCTAATGAAAAACTGTTTTTT.

V gene TRBV2 combines with J gene TRBJ2-5; 8 bases map to TRBD2. This CDR3 has 13 residues. V dropped 7 bases and J dropped 2; count of bases not matched to a gene: 3. Germline V gene sequence: CDR1 SNHLY, CDR2 FYNNEI. The CDR3 DNA follows: TGTGCCAGCAAGGGACTAGAGCAAGAGACCCAGTACTTC. Its translation is CASKGLEQETQYF.

The chain recombines TRBV29-1 with TRBJ2-1, with D possibly being TRBD1 (6 bases). The germline V and J ends were trimmed by 6 bases and 4 bases, with 13 bases remaining between them. Germline CDR1 and CDR2: SQVTM and ANQGSEA. The CDR3 covers 13 residues. The CDR3 coding sequence is TGCAGCGTCCAGGACAGCAAGTACAATGAGCAGTTCTTC. This sequence encodes CSVQDSKYNEQFF.

As concerns this clone: One junction end disagrees with the germline gene, perhaps due to a read error. This chain connects TRBV7-9 to TRBJ1-6; 8 bases map to TRBD1. CDR1 and CDR2 (germline): SEHNR, FQNEAQ (reference sequence). The CDR3 runs to 14 residues. CDR3 bases: TGTTCCAGCAGCCTACAGGGGGGTAATTCACCCCTCCACTTT. Protein: CSSSLQGGNSPLHF. The whole variable domain, remainder taken from reference TRBV7-9 and TRBJ1-6, is DTGVSQNPRHKITKRGQNVTFRCDPISEHNRLYWYRQTLGQGPEFLTYFQNEAQLEKSRLLSDRFSAERPKGSFSTLEIQRTEQGDSAMYLCSSSLQGGNSPLHFGNGTRLTVT.

The rearrangement links TRBV28 to TRBJ1-2; D not resolved. Trimming left V 5 bases short and J 8 bases short, with 12 bases between. Germline lookup yields CDR1 MDHEN and CDR2 SYDVKM. CDR3 length: 12 residues. The CDR3 DNA is TGTGCCAGCAGTCAGCTTGGGGAGGGCTACACCTTC. This sequence encodes CASSQLGEGYTF.

The J gene is TRBJ2-7, the V gene TRBV20-1; D ambiguous. The CDR3 length is 11 residues. Looked up from germline, CDR1 is DFQATT and CDR2 is SNEGSKA (reference sequence). CDR3 residues: CSPGISYEQYF. In nucleotides, the CDR3 is TGCAGCCCCGGTATCTCCTACGAGCAGTACTTC.

The chain carries TRBV19 and TRBJ2-1, with 13 positions matching TRBD2. In germline, CDR1 is LNHDA, CDR2 SQIVND (reference sequence). Germline trimming cut 4 bases from V and 3 bases from J; bases unmatched to any gene: 3. CDR3 length: 16 amino acids. For the CDR3, the DNA is TGTGCCAGTAGTAGGGGACTAGCGGGAAACTACAATGAGCAGTTCTTC. This codes for CASSRGLAGNYNEQFF.

This chain joins TRBV6-5 and TRBJ2-1, with 14 bases identical to TRBD2. This CDR3 has 15 amino acids. CDR1 is MNHEY and CDR2 is SVGAGI in the germline V gene. J gave up 8 bases and V 6 bases, and 6 bases lay outside the gene matches. CDR3 in DNA: TGTGCCAGCAGCCAGACTAGCGGGGGGGCCGATGAGCAGTTCTTC. Protein product: CASSQTSGGADEQFF.

This chain connects TRBV27 to TRBJ2-5, with TRBD2 matching 13 bases. Germline V CDR1 and CDR2: MNHEY, SMNVEV (reference sequence). The V gene end was trimmed by 6 bases and the J gene end by 3 bases; junction bases not matched to a gene: 4. This CDR3 region has 15 residues. Here the CDR3 reads CASSSGTSGKETQYF. CDR3 in DNA: TGTGCCAGCAGCTCGGGGACTAGCGGGAAAGAGACCCAGTACTTC.

The chain is built from TRBV27 and TRBJ1-5, with a weak D call TRBD1 (6 bases). CDR1 MNHEY and CDR2 SMNVEV come from the germline V gene (reference sequence). This CDR3 contains 15 residues. The V and J ends lost 5 bases and 2 bases respectively, with 13 bases between them. The CDR3 region is CASSRGGGGNQPQHF. Written as DNA, the CDR3 is TGTGCCAGCAGTAGGGGGGGAGGTGGCAATCAGCCCCAGCATTTT.

The chain is built from TRBV5-4 and TRBJ2-2; 9 nucleotides align to TRBD1. V lost 7 bases and J lost 7; bases outside the gene matches: 11. CDR1 SGHNT and CDR2 YYREEE come from the germline V gene (reference sequence). The CDR3 is 15 amino acids. CDR3 sequence (DNA): TGTGCCAGCTCGGCGAACAGGGGGCAGAACGGGGAGCTGTTTTTT. Translated: CASSANRGQNGELFF.

V gene TRBV28 combines with J gene TRBJ2-3; 7 bases line up with TRBD1. The CDR3 loop spans 15 amino acids. With 9 bases clipped from V and 0 bases from J, the junction kept 9 bases outside the gene matches. CDR1 is MDHEN and CDR2 is SYDVKM in the germline V gene. CDR3 residues: CASLGEGASTDTQYF. The CDR3 nucleotides are TGTGCCAGTTTGGGAGAGGGGGCGAGCACAGATACGCAGTATTTT.

The chain recombines TRBV2 with TRBJ2-2; 10 nucleotides agree with TRBD2. Per germline, CDR1 SNHLY and CDR2 FYNNEI. This CDR3 contains 17 residues. V lost 4 bases and J lost 3; bases outside the gene matches: 8. CDR3 in DNA: TGTGCCAGCAGTGGGGAGAGCGGGGGGGCAGACACCGGGGAGCTGTTTTTT. Its protein product is CASSGESGGADTGELFF.

V is TRBV9 and J is TRBJ1-2, with 7 bases matching TRBD1. Germline loops: CDR1 SGDLS, CDR2 YYNGEE. V lost 4 bases to trimming and J lost 3 bases; unmatched junction nucleotides: 12. This CDR3 comprises 16 residues. CDR3 sequence (DNA): TGTGCCAGCAGCCACCAACTGGGGACAGACCACTATGGCTACACCTTC. Translated, it gives CASSHQLGTDHYGYTF.

CDR3 protein: CASYIRTGKTGELFF. DNA of the CDR3: TGTGCCAGCTACATCCGGACAGGGAAAACCGGGGAGCTGTTTTTT. This chain uses TRBV6-6 with TRBJ2-2; 8 nucleotides line up with TRBD1. The germline gives CDR1 MNHNY, CDR2 SVGAGI (reference sequence). The CDR3 has 15 amino acids. The V and J ends lost 8 bases and 5 bases, in that order; junction bases with no gene match: 10.